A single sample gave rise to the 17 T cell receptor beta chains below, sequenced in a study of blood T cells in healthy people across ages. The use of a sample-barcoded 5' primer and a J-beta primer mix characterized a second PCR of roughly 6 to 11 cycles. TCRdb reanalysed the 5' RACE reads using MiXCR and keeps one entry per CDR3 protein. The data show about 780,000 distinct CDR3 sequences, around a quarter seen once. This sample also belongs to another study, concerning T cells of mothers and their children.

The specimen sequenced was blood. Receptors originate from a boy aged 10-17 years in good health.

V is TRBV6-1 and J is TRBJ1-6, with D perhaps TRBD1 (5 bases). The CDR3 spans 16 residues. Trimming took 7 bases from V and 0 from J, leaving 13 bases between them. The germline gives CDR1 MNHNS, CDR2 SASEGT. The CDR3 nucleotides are TGTGCCAGCACTGGGGGAGGTGGCTCCTATAATTCACCCCTCCACTTT. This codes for CASTGGGGSYNSPLHF.

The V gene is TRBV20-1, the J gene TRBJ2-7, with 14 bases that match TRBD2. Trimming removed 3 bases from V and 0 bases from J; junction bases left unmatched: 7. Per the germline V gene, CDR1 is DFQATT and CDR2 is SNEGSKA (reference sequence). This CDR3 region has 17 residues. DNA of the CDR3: TGCAGTGCTAGTGGACTAGCGGGGGGCCCTAGCTCCTACGAGCAGTACTTC. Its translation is CSASGLAGGPSSYEQYF.

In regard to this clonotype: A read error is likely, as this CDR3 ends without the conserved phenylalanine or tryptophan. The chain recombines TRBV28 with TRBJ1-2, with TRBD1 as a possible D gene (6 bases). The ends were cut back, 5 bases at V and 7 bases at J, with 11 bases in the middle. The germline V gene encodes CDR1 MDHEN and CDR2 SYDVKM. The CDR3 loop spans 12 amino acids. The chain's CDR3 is CASSHNRVGYTL. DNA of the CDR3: TGTGCCAGCAGTCACAACAGGGTTGGCTACACCCTC.

The CDR3 loop reads CASSLAAGTNYNEQFF. The CDR3 coding sequence is TGCGCCAGCAGCTTGGCTGCAGGAACTAACTACAATGAGCAGTTCTTC. The chain couples TRBV5-1 to TRBJ2-1, with unresolved D. V was pared by 0 bases and J by 3 bases, with 13 bases between. The CDR3 sequence is 16 residues long. Germline V CDR1 and CDR2: SGHRS, YFSETQ. Supplemented by reference TRBV5-1 and TRBJ2-1, the full variable domain reads KAGVTQTPRYLIKTRGQQVTLSCSPISGHRSVSWYQQTPGQGLQFLFEYFSETQRNKGNFPGRFSGRQFSNSRSEMNVSTLELGDSALYLCASSLAAGTNYNEQFFGPGTRLTVL.

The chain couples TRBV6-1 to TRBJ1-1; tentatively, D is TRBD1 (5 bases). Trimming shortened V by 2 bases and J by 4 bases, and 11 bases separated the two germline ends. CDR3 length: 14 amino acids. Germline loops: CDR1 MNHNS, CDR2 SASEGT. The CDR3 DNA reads TGTGCCAGCAGTGAAATAGAGAGGGGCACTGAAGCTTTCTTT. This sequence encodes CASSEIERGTEAFF.

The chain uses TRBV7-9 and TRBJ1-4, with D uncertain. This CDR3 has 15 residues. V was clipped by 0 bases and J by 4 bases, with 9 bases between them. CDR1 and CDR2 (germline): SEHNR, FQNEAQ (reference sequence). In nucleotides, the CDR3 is TGTGCCAGCAGCTTAGCTGGTCGGTATAATGAAAAACTGTTTTTT. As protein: CASSLAGRYNEKLFF.

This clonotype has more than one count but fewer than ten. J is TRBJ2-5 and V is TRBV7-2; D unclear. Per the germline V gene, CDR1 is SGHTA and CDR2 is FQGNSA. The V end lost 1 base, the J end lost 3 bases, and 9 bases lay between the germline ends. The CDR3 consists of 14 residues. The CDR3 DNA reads TGTGCCAGCAGCTTAGTGGGCATGAAAGAGACCCAGTACTTC. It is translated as CASSLVGMKETQYF.

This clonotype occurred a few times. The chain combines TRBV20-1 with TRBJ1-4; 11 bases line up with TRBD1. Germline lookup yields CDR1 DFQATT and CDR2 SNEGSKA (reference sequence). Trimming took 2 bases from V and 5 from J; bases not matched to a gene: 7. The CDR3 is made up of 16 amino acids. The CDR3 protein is CSARPGTGGTNEKLFF. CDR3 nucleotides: TGCAGTGCTAGACCCGGGACAGGGGGAACAAATGAAAAACTGTTTTTT.

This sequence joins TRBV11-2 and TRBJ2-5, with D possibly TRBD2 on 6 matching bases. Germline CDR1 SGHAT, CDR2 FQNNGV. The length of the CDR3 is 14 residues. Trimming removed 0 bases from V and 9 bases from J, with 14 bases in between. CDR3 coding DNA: TGTGCCAGCAGCTTAGATAGGTGGGCGGGGTCCCAGTACTTC. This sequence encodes CASSLDRWAGSQYF.

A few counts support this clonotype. The CDR3 sequence is CASSIGDRRTDTQYF. CDR3 nucleotides: TGCGCCAGCAGTATCGGCGACAGAAGGACAGATACGCAGTATTTT. This chain uses TRBV5-1 with TRBJ2-3; tentative D call: TRBD1 (5 bases). The CDR3 is 15 amino acids. CDR1 is SGHRS and CDR2 is YFSETQ in the germline V gene. The V end was cut by 5 bases, the J end by 3 bases, with 16 bases between.

CDR3 sequence reads: CASSLMLGTSGAYNEQFF. CDR3 sequence (DNA): TGTGCCAGCAGTTTGATGCTCGGGACTAGCGGGGCCTACAATGAGCAGTTCTTC. The chain recombines TRBV28 with TRBJ2-1, with 13 bases that match TRBD2. CDR3 length equals 18 residues. V lost 3 bases, J lost 2 bases, and 7 bases stayed unmatched. Germline-derived CDR1 and CDR2 are MDHEN and SYDVKM. Based on the CDR3 plus reference TRBV28 and TRBJ2-1, the full variable domain is DVKVTQSSRYLVKRTGEKVFLECVQDMDHENMFWYRQDPGLGLRLIYFSYDVKMKEKGDIPEGYSVSREKKERFSLILESASTNQTSMYLCASSLMLGTSGAYNEQFFGPGTRLTVL.

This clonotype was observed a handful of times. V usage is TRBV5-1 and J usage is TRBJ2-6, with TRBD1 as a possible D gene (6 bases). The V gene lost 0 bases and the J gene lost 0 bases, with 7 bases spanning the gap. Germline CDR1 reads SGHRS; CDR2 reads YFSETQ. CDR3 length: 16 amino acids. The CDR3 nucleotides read TGCGCCAGCAGCTTGGAGACAGGCTCTGGGGCCAACGTCCTGACTTTC. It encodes CASSLETGSGANVLTF.

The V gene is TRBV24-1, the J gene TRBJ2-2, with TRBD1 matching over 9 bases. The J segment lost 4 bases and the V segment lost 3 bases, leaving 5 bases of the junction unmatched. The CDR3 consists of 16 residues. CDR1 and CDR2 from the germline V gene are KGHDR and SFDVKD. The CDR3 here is CATSDNRGPATGELFF. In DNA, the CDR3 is TGTGCCACCAGTGATAACAGGGGGCCGGCCACCGGGGAGCTGTTTTTT.

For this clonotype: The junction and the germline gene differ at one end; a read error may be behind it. The CDR3 is CSASPGTNIEAFF. CDR3 nucleotides: TGCAGTGCCTCACCAGGGACGAACATTGAAGCTTTCTTT. The chain has TRBV20-1 and TRBJ1-1; tentatively, D is TRBD1 (5 bases). Germline lookup yields CDR1 DFQATT and CDR2 SNEGSKA (reference sequence). This CDR3 comprises 13 residues.

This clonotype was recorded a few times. CDR3 in DNA: TGCGCCAGCAGCCAAGCGGGGCTCGGGAATGAGCAGTTCTTC. Translating it yields CASSQAGLGNEQFF. The chain employs TRBV4-1 and TRBJ2-1; D could derive from TRBD1 or TRBD2 (5 bases each). The V end was cut by 1 base, the J end by 7 bases, with 11 bases between. Germline CDR1 MGHRA, CDR2 YSYEKL. CDR3 length equals 14 residues.

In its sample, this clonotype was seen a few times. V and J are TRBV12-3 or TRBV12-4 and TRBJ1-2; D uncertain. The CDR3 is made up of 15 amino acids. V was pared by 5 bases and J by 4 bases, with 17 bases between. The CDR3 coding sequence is TGTGCCAGCAGTAAAAGGGAATTCGGGCCCTATGGCTACACCTTC. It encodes CASSKREFGPYGYTF.

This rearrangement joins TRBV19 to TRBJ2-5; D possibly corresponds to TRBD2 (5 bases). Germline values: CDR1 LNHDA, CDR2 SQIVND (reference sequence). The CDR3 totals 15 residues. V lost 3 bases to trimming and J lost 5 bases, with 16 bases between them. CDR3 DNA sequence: TGTGCCAGTAGTATTGGCACTAGTATAAGGGAGACCCAGTACTTC. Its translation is CASSIGTSIRETQYF.